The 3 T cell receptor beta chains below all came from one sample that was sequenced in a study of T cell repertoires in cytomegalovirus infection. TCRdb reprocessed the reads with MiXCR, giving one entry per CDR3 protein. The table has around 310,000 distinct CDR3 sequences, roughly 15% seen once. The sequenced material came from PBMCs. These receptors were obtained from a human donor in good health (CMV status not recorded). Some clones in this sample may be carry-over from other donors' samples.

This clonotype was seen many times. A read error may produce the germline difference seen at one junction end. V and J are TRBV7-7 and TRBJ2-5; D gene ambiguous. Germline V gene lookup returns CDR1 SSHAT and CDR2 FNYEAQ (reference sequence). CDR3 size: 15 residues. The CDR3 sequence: CASSLGLGSLETQYF. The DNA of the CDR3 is TGTGCTAGCAGCTTAGGATTGGGGTCCCTAGAGACCCAGTACTTC.

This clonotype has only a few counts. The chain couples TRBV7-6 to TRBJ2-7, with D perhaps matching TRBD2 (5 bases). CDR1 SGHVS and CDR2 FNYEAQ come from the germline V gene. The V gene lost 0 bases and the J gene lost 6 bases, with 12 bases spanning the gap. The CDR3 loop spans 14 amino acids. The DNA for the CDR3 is TGTGCCAGCAGCTTAGCATCGGGGTCCCGCGAGCAGTACTTC. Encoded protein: CASSLASGSREQYF. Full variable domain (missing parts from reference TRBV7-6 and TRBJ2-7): GAGVSQSPRYKVTKRGQDVALRCDPISGHVSLYWYRQALGQGPEFLTYFNYEAQQDKSGLPNDRFSAERPEGSISTLTIQRTEQRDSAMYRCASSLASGSREQYFGPGTRLTVT.

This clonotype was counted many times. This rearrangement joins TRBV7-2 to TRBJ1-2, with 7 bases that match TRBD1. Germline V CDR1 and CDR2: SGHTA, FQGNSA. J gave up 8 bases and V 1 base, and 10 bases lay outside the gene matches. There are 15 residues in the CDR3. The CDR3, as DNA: TGTGCCAGCAGCTTAGACAGGGGTGGGCCTCGCGGCTACACCTTC. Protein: CASSLDRGGPRGYTF.